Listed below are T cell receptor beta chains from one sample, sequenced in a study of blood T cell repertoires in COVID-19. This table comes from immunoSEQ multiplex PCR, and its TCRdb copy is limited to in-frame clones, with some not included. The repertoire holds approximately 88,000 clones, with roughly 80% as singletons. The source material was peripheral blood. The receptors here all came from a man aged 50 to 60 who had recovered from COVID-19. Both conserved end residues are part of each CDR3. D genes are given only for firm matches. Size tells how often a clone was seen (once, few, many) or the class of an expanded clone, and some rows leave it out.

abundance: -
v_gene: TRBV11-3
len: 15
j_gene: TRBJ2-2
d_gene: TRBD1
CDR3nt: TGTGCCAGCAGGCCCGGGACAGGGGGCACCGGGGAGCTGTTTTTT
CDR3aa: CASRPGTGGTGELFF

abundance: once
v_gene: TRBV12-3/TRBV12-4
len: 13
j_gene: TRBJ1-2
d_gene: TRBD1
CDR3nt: TGTGCCAGCGACAGGGCCTCAAACTATGGCTACACCTTC
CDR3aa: CASDRASNYGYTF

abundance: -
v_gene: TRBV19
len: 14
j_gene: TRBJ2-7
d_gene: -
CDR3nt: TGTGCCAGTAGTCCGGACAGAACCTTCAACGAGCAGTACTTC
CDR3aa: CASSPDRTFNEQYF

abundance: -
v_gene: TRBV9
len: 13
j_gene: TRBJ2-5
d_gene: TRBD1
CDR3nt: TGTGCCAGCAGCGGACAGGGGCGGCAGACCCAGTACTTC
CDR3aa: CASSGQGRQTQYF

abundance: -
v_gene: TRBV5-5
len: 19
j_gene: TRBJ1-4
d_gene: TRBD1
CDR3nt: TGTGCCAGCAGCTTGGTACCCGGGACAGCACGTCCAACTAATGAAAAACTGTTTTTT
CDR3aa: CASSLVPGTARPTNEKLFF

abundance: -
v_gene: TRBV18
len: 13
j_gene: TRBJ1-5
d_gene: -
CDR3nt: TGTGCCAGCTCACCACAAGGGGGTCAGCCCCAGCATTTT
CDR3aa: CASSPQGGQPQHF

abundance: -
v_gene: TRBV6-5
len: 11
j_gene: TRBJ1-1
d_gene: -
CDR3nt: TGTGCCAGCAGTCGAGGAACTGAAGCTTTCTTT
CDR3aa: CASSRGTEAFF

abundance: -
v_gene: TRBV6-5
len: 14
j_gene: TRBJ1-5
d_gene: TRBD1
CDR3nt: TGTGCCAGCAGCAGGACAGGGCGTGACCAGCCCCAGCATTTT
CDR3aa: CASSRTGRDQPQHF

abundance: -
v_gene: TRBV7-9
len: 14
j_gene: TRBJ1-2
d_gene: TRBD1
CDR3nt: TGTGCCAGCAGCTTAACAGGGGTGAACTATGGCTACACCTTC
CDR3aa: CASSLTGVNYGYTF

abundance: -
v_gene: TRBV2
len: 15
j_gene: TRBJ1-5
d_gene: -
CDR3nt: TGTGCCAGCAGTACCCGCGCGGGGGGACATCAGCCCCAGCATTTT
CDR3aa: CASSTRAGGHQPQHF

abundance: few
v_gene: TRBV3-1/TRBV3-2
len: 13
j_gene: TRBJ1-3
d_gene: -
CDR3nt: TGTGCCAGCAGCCAGTGGACAGGAAACACCATATATTTT
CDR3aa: CASSQWTGNTIYF

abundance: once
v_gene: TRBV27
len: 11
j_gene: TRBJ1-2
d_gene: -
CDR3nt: TGTGCCAGCATGGACAGATATGGCTACACCTTC
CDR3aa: CASMDRYGYTF

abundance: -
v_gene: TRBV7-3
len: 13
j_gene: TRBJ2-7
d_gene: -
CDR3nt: TGTGCCAGCAGCCAGAACAGACAGGACGAGCAGTACTTC
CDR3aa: CASSQNRQDEQYF

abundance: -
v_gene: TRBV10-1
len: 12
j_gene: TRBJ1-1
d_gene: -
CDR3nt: TGCGCCAGCAGTGAGTCTCTATCGGAAGCTTTCTTT
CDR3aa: CASSESLSEAFF

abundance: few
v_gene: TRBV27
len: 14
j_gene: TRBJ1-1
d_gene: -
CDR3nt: TGTGCCAGCAGTTTATCGCGTGTGAACACTGAAGCTTTCTTT
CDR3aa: CASSLSRVNTEAFF

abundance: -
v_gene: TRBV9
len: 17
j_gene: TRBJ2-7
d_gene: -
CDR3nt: TGTGCCAGCAGCGTAGACGATGGTGGGGGCAAACTCTACGAGCAGTACTTC
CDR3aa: CASSVDDGGGKLYEQYF

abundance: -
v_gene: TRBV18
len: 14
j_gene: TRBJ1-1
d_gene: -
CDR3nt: TGTGCCAGCTCGCCGGGATCTCCGAACACTGAAGCTTTCTTT
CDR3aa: CASSPGSPNTEAFF

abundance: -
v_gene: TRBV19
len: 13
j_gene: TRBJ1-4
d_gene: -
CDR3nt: TGTGCCAGTAGCCAGAACTCGGGGGAAAAACTGTTTTTT
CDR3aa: CASSQNSGEKLFF

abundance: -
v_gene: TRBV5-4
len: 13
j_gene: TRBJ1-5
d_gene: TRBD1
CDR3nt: TGTGCCAGCAGCCAGGGGGTCGGTCAGCCCCAGCATTTT
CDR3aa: CASSQGVGQPQHF

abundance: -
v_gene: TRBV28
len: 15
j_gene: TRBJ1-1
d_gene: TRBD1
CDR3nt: TGTGCCAGCAGTTCCCTGGGACAGGCGAACACTGAAGCTTTCTTT
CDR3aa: CASSSLGQANTEAFF

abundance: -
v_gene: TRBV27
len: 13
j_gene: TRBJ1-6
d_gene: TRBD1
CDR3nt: TGTGCCAGCAGTACAGGGGGAGGGTCACCCCTCCACTTT
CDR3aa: CASSTGGGSPLHF

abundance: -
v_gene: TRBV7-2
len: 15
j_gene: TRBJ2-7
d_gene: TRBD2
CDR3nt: TGTGCCAGCAGCTTAGCCAGCGGGAGTGGCAACGAGCAGTACTTC
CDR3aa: CASSLASGSGNEQYF

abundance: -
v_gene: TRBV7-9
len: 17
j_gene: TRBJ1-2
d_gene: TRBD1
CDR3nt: TGTGCCAGCAGCTCCATTTCGGACAGGGGGCGAAACTATGGCTACACCTTC
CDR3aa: CASSSISDRGRNYGYTF

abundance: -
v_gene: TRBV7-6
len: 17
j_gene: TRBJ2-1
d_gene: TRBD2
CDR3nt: TGTGCCAGCAGCTTAGTACGAGCGGGGGGGCCCTACAATGAGCAGTTCTTC
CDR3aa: CASSLVRAGGPYNEQFF

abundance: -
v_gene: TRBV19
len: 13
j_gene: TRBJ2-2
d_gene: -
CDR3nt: TGTGCCAGTAGTAATCAGGGGTCCGGGGAGCTGTTTTTT
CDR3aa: CASSNQGSGELFF

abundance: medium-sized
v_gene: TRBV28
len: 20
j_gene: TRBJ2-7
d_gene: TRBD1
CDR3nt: TGTGCCAGCAGTTTATTAAATTTATCTCGGTACAGGGGAAGCTCCTACGAGCAGTACTTC
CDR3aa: CASSLLNLSRYRGSSYEQYF

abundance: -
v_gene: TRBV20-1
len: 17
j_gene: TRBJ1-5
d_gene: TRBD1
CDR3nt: TGCAGTGCTAGTAATGGAGACAGGGGCTATAGCAATCAGCCCCAGCATTTT
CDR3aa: CSASNGDRGYSNQPQHF

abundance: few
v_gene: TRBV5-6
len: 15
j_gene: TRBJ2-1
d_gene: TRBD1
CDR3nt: TGTGCCAGCAGTCCCGGGACAGGGGCCCGCAATGAGCAGTTCTTC
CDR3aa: CASSPGTGARNEQFF

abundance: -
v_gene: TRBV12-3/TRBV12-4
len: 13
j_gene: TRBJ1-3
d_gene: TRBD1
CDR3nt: TGTGCAATCAACAGGGGCTTTGGAAACACCATATATTTT
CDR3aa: CAINRGFGNTIYF

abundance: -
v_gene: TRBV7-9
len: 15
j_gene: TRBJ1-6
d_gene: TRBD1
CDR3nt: TGTGCCAGCAGCCGACAGGGGACCCCTAATTCACCCCTCCACTTT
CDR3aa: CASSRQGTPNSPLHF

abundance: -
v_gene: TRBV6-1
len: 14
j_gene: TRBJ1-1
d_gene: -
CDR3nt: TGTGCCAGCAGTGAAGGGGACATAGGGGCTGAAGCTTTCTTT
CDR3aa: CASSEGDIGAEAFF

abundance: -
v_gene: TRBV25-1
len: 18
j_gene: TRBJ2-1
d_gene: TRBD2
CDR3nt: TGTGCCAGCAGTGATTCCGGAACTAGCGGGAGAGACTTTGATGAGCAGTTCTTC
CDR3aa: CASSDSGTSGRDFDEQFF

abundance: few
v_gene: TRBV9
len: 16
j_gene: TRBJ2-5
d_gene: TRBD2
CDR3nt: TGTGCCAGCAGCGGATTATCTACTAGCGGGGCACGGGCCCAGTACTTC
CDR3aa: CASSGLSTSGARAQYF

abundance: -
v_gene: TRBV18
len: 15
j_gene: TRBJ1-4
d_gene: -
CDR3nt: TGTGCCAGCTCACCACTTCGGGAAGGCAGTGAAAAACTGTTTTTT
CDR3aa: CASSPLREGSEKLFF

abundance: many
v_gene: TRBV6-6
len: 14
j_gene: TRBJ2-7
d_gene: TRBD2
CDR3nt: TGTGCCAGCAGGCTACTAGCGGGAGTAGACGAGCAGTACTTC
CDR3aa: CASRLLAGVDEQYF

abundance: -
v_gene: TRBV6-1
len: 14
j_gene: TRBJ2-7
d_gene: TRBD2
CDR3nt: TGTGCCAGCAGTGAACTAGCGGGGGGCTACGAGCAGTACTTC
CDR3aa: CASSELAGGYEQYF

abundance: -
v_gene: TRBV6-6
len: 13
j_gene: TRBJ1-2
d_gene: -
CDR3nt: TGTGCCAGCAGTTCCTCTCCAAGGACAGATTACACCTTC
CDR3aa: CASSSSPRTDYTF

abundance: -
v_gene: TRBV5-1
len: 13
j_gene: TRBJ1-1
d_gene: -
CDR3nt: TGCGCCAGCAGCTTGGAACTTACCAATGAAGCTTTCTTT
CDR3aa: CASSLELTNEAFF

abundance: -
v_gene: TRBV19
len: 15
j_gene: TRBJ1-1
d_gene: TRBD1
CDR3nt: TGTGCCAGTAGTCCCGTGACAGGGGCCCTCACTGAAGCTTTCTTT
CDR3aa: CASSPVTGALTEAFF

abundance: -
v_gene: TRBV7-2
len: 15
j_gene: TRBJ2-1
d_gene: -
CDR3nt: TGTGCCAGCAGCTTAGAAAGGGGTGCGTACAATGAGCAGTTCTTC
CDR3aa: CASSLERGAYNEQFF

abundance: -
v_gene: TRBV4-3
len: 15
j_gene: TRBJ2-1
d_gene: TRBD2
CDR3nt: TGCGCCAGCAGCCAAGTAGCGGGAGGGGGCAATGAGCAGTTCTTC
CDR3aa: CASSQVAGGGNEQFF

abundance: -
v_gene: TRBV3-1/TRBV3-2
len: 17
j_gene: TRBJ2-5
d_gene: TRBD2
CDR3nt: TGTGCCAGCAGCCAGTCCGGGACTAGCGGGGTCAGGGAGACCCAGTACTTC
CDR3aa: CASSQSGTSGVRETQYF

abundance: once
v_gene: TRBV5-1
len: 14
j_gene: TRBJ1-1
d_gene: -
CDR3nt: TGCGCCAGCGGGGAGGGGACGCTGGGCGCTGAAGCTTTCTTT
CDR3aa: CASGEGTLGAEAFF

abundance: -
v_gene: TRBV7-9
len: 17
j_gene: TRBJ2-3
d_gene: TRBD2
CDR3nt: TGTGCCAGCAGCTTTATCTCGACTAGCGGGAGTCGGAATACGCAGTATTTT
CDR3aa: CASSFISTSGSRNTQYF

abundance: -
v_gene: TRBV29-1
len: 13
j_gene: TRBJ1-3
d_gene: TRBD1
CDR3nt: TGCAGCGTTGAGCCTGACAGGGGAGACACCATATATTTT
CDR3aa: CSVEPDRGDTIYF

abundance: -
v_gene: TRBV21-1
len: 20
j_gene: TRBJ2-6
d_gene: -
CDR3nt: TGTGCCAGCAGCACCATCACGTGGACAGGGGGTTACTCTGGGGCCAACGTCCTGACTTTC
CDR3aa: CASSTITWTGGYSGANVLTF

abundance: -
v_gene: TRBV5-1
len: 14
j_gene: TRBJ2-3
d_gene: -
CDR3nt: TGCGCCAGCAGCTCCGTCGAGGGGGCAGATACGCAGTATTTT
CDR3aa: CASSSVEGADTQYF

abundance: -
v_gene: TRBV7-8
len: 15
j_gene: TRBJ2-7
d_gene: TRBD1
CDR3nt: TGTGCCAGCAGCTTAGGGACAGGGGGGTTGTCCGAGCAGTACTTC
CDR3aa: CASSLGTGGLSEQYF

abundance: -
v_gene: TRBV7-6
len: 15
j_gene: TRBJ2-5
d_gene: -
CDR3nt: TGTGCCAGCAGCCTTTTAACAGCTTACCAAGAGACCCAGTACTTC
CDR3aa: CASSLLTAYQETQYF

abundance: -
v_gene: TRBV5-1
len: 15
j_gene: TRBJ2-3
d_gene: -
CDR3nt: TGCGCCAGCAGCTTGGGTAGCGTGATCACAGATACGCAGTATTTT
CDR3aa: CASSLGSVITDTQYF

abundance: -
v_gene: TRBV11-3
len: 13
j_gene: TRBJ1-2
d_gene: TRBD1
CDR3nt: TGTGCCAGCAGTCGGGACAGTATGCATGGCTACACCTTC
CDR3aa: CASSRDSMHGYTF

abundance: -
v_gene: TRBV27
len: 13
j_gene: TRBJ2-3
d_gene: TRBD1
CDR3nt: TGTGCCAGCAGTTCGCCAGGGGGCGATACGCAGTATTTT
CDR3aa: CASSSPGGDTQYF

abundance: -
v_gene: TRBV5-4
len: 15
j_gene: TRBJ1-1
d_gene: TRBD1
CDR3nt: TGTGCCAGCAGCTCAAGGACAGGGGGGAATATTAGGGCTTTCTTT
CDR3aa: CASSSRTGGNIRAFF

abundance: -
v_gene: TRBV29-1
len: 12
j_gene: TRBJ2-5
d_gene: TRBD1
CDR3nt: TGCAGCGTCCGGACAGGGGGGGAGACCCAGTACTTC
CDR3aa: CSVRTGGETQYF

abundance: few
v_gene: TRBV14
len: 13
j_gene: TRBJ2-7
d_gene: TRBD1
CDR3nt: TGTGCCAGCAGCGGACAGGGACGCTACGAGCAGTACTTC
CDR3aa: CASSGQGRYEQYF